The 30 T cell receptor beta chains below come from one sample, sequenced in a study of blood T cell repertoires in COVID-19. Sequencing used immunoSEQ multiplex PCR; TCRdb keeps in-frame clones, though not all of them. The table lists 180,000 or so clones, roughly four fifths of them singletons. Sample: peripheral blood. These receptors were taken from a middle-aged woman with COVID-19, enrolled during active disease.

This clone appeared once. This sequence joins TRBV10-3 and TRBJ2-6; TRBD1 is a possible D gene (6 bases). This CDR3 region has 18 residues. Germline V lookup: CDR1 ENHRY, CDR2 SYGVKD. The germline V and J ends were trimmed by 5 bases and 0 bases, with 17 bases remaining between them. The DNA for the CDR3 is TGTGCCATCAGTCAAACACAGGGTGGGCTCTCTGGGGCCAACGTCCTGACTTTC. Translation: CAISQTQGGLSGANVLTF.

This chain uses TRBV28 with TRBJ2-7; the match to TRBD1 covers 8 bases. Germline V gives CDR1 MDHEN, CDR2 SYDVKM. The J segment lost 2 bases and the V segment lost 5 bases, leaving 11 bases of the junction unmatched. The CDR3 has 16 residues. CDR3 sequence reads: CASSALAGGTAYEQYF. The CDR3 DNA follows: TGTGCCAGCAGTGCCCTAGCAGGGGGCACCGCCTACGAGCAGTACTTC. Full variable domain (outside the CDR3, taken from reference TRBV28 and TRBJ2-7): DVKVTQSSRYLVKRTGEKVFLECVQDMDHENMFWYRQDPGLGLRLIYFSYDVKMKEKGDIPEGYSVSREKKERFSLILESASTNQTSMYLCASSALAGGTAYEQYFGPGTRLTVT.

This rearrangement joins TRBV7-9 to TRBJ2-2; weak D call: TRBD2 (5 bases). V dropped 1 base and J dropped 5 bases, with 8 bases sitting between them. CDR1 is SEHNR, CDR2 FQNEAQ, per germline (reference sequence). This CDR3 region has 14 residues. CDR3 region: CASSLVSVTGELFF. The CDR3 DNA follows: TGTGCCAGCAGCTTAGTTAGCGTTACCGGGGAGCTGTTTTTT.

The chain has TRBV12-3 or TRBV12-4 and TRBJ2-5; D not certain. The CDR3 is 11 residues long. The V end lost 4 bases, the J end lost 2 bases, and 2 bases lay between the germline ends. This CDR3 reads CASSSQETQYF. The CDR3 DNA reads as TGTGCCAGCAGTTCTCAAGAGACCCAGTACTTC.

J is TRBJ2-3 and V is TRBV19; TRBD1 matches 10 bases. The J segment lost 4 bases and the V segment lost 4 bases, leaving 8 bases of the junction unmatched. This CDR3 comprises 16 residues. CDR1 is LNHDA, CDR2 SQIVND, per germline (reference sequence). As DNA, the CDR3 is TGTGCCAGTAGTAAAATGGGGACAGGGGCGCCAGATACGCAGTATTTT. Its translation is CASSKMGTGAPDTQYF.

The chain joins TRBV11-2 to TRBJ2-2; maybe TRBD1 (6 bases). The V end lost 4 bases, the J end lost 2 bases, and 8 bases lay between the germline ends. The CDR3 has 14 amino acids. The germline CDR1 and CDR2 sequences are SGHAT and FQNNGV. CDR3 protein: CASSWGHNTGELFF. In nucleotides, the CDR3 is TGTGCCAGCAGCTGGGGACACAACACCGGGGAGCTGTTTTTT.

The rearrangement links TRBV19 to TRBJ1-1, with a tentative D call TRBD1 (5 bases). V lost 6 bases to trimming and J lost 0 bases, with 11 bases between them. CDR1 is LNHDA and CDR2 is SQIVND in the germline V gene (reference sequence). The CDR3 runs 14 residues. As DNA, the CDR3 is TGTGCCAGTAGGTACAGGAGCGTGAACACTGAAGCTTTCTTT. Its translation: CASRYRSVNTEAFF.

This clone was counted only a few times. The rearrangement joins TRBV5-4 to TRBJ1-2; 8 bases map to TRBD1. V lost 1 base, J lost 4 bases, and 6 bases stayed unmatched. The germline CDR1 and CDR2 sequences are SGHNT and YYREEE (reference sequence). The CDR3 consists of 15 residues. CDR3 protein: CASSLSAGGLYGYTF. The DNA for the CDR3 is TGTGCCAGCAGCTTGTCGGCAGGGGGCCTCTATGGCTACACCTTC.

The CDR3: CASTLQERSSYEQYV. The CDR3 nucleotides read TGTGCCAGCACCCTACAGGAGAGGAGCTCCTACGAGCAGTACGTC. The rearrangement links TRBV7-3 to TRBJ2-7, with D tentatively TRBD1 (5 bases). CDR1 SGHTA and CDR2 FQGTGA come from the germline V gene. This CDR3 region has 15 residues. The V and J ends lost 7 bases and 0 bases respectively, with 16 bases between them.

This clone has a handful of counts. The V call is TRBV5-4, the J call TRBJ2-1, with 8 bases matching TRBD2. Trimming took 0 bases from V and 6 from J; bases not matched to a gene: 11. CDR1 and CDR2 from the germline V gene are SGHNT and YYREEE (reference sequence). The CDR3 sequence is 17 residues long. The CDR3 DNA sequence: TGTGCCAGCAGCTTGGGGGGAGCGGGGGCGATCCCCAATGAGCAGTTCTTC. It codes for CASSLGGAGAIPNEQFF.

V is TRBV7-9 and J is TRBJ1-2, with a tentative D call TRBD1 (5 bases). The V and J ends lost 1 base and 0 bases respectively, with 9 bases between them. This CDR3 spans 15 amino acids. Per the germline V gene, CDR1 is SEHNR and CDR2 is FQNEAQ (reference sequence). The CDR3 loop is CASSLELGANYGYTF. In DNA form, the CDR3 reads TGTGCCAGCAGCTTAGAGCTAGGGGCTAACTATGGCTACACCTTC. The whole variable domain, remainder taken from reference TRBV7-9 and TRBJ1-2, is DTGVSQNPRHKITKRGQNVTFRCDPISEHNRLYWYRQTLGQGPEFLTYFQNEAQLEKSRLLSDRFSAERPKGSFSTLEIQRTEQGDSAMYLCASSLELGANYGYTFGSGTRLTVV.

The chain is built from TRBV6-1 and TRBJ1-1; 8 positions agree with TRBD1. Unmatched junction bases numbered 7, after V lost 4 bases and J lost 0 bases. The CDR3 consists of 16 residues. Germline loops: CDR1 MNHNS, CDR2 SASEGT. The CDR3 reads CASSASTGEMNTEAFF. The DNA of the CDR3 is TGTGCCAGCAGTGCCTCGACAGGGGAAATGAACACTGAAGCTTTCTTT.

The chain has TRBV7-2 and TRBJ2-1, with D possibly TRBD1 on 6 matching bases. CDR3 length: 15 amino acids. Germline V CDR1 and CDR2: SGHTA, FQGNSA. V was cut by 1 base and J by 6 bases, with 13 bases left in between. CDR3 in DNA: TGTGCCAGCAGCTTAGTTGCATTGGGGGCCAATGAGCAGTTCTTC. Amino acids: CASSLVALGANEQFF.

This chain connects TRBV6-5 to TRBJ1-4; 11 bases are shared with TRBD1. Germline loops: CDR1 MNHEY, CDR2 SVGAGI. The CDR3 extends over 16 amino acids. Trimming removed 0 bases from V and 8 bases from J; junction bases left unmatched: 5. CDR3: CASSYSFGTGGEKLFF. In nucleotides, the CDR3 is TGTGCCAGCAGTTACTCGTTTGGGACAGGGGGAGAAAAACTGTTTTTT.

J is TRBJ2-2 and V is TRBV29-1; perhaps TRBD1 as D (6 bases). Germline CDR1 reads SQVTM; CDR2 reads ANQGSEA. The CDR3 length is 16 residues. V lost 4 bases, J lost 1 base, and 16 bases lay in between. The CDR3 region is CSVVVAKTGNTGELFF. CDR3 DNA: TGCAGCGTTGTAGTTGCTAAGACAGGGAACACCGGGGAGCTGTTTTTT.

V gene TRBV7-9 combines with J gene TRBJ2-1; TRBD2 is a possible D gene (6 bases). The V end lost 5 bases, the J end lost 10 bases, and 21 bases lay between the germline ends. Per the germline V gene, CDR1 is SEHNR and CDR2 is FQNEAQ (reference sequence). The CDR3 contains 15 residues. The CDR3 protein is CASSPTGTPPWEQFF. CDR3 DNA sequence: TGTGCCAGCAGCCCCACCGGGACTCCCCCTTGGGAGCAGTTCTTC.

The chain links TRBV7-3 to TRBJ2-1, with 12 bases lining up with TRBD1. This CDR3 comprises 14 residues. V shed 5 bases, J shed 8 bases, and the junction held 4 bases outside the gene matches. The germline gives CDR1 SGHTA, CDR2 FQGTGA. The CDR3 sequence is CASSLRDRGHEQFF. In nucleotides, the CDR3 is TGTGCCAGCAGCCTCCGGGACAGGGGGCATGAGCAGTTCTTC.

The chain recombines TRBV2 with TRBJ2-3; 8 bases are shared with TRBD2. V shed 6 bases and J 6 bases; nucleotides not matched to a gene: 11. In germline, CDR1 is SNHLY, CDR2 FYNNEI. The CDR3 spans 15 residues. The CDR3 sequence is CASRRTGTRVDTQYF. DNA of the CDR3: TGTGCCAGCAGAAGAACCGGGACTAGGGTCGATACGCAGTATTTT. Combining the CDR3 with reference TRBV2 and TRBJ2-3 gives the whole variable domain EPEVTQTPSHQVTQMGQEVILRCVPISNHLYFYWYRQILGQKVEFLVSFYNNEISEKSEIFDDQFSVERPDGSNFTLKIRSTKLEDSAMYFCASRRTGTRVDTQYFGPGTRLTVL.

For the CDR3, the DNA is TGTGCCAGCAGTTACTCTTCTAGCGGGGGTGGGGAGACCCAGTACTTC. Translating it yields CASSYSSSGGGETQYF. V usage is TRBV6-5 and J usage is TRBJ2-5; the match to TRBD2 covers 10 bases. Germline lookup yields CDR1 MNHEY and CDR2 SVGAGI. The V gene end was trimmed by 0 bases and the J gene end by 5 bases; junction bases not matched to a gene: 6. This CDR3 is built from 16 residues.

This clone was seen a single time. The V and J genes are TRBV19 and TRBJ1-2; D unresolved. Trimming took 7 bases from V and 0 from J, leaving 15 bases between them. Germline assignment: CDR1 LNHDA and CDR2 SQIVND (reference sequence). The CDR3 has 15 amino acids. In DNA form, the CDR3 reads TGTGCCAGTACCCCCGAGCGCAGACCTAACTATGGCTACACCTTC. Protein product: CASTPERRPNYGYTF.

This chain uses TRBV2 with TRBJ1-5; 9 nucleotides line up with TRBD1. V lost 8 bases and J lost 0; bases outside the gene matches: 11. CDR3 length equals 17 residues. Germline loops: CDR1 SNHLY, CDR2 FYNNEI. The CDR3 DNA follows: TGTGCCAGCGCCCCGGGACAGGGATACTATAGCAATCAGCCCCAGCATTTT. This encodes CASAPGQGYYSNQPQHF.

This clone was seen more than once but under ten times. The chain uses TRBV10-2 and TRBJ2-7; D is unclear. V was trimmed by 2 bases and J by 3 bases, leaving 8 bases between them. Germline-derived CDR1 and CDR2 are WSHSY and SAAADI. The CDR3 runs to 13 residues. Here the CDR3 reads CASSEAEYYEQYF. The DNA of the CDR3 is TGCGCCAGCAGTGAGGCGGAGTACTACGAGCAGTACTTC.

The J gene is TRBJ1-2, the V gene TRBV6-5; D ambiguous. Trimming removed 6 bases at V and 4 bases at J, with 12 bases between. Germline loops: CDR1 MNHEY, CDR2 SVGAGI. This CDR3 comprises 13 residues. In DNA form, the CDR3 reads TGTGCCAGCAGCCGGGGATCGAGCTATGGCTACACCTTC. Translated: CASSRGSSYGYTF.

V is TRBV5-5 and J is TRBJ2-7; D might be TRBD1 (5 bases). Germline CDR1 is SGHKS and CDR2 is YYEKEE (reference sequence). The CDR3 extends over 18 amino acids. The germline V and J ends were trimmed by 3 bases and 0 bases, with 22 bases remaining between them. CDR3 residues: CASSWHVTGSRSSYEQYV. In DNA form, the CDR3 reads TGTGCCAGCAGCTGGCACGTAACAGGTTCGAGGAGCTCCTACGAGCAGTACGTC.

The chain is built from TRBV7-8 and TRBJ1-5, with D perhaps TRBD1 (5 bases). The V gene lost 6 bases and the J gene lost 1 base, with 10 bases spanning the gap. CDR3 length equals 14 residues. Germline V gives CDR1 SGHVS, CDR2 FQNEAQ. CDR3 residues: CASRGGESNQPQHF. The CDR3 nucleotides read TGTGCCAGCAGGGGGGGAGAAAGCAATCAGCCCCAGCATTTT.

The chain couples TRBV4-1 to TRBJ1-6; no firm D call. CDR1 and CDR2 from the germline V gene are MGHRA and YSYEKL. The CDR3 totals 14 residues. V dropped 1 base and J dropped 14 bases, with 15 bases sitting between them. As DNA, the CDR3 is TGCGCCAGCAGCCAAGGTGCTGTCGGTTCGACCCTCCACTTT. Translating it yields CASSQGAVGSTLHF.

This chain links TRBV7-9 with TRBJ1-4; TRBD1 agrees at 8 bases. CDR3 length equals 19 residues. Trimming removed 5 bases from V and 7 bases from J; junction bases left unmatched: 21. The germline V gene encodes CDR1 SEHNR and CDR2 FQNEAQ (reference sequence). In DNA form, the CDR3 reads TGTGCCAGCAGCAAACTCAGGGTAGCAGGACAGGGTAGCAGTGAAAAACTGTTTTTT. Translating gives CASSKLRVAGQGSSEKLFF.

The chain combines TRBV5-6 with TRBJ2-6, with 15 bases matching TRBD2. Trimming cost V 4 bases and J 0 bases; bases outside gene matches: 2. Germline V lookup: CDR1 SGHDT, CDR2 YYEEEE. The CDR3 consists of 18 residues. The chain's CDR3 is CASSKGLAGGSGANVLTF. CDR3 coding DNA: TGTGCCAGCAGCAAGGGACTAGCGGGAGGCTCTGGGGCCAACGTCCTGACTTTC.

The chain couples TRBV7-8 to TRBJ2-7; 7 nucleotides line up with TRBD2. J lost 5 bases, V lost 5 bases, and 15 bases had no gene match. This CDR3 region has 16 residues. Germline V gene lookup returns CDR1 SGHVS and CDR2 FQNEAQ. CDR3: CASSRHGLEDSNEQYF. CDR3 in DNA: TGTGCCAGCAGCCGACACGGACTAGAAGACAGTAACGAGCAGTACTTC.

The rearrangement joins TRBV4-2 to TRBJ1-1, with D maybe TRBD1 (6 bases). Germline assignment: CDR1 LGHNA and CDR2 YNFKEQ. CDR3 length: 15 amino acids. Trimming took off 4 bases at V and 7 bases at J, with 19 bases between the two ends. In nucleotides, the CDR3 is TGTGCCAGCAGCCTAGGGGGGGGAGGGGCAATTGAAGCTTTCTTT. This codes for CASSLGGGGAIEAFF.